This T cell receptor (beta chain) emerged from a study of T cell responses to AZD1222 COVID-19 vaccine. This clone appeared a single time. What it binds is unknown. Some clones are missing from TCRdb's copy, which holds only in-frame ones; the method was immunoSEQ multiplex PCR. The sample consists of about 100,000 clones, 70% to 90% of them appearing once. Study results and limitations: It was only after the peak T cell response that any repertoires were sampled. Targeting of unmutated variant regions was reportedly seen in nearly half of spike-specific TCRs. The donor group comprised mostly white British people and more females; the analysis possibly underestimated clonal diversity. Spike-specific TCR breadth rose after two AZD1222 doses, and depth rose as well.

With 7 bases removed from V and 6 bases from J, the gap between germline ends came to 18 bases. Germline values: CDR1 MNHEY, CDR2 SVGEGT. The CDR3 consists of 14 residues. The sample was peripheral blood, taken on day 0 of MenACWY control vaccination. This TCR was recovered from an adult in good health. V is TRBV6-2 or TRBV6-3 and J is TRBJ1-1; possibly TRBD1 for D (6 bases). The CDR3 here is CASTPLQGQSEAFF. For the CDR3, the DNA is TGTGCCAGCACCCCTTTACAGGGACAATCTGAAGCTTTCTTT.